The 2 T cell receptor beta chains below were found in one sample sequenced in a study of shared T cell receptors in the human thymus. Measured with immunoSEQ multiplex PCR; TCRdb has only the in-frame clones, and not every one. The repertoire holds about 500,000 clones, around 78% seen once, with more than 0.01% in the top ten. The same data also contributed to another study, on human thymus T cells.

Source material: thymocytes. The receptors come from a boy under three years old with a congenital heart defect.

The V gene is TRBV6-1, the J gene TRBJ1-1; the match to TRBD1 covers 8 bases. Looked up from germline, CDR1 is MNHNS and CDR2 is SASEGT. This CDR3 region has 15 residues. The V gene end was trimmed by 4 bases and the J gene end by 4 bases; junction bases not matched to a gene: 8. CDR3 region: CASSVRTGRSTEAFF. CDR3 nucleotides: TGTGCCAGCAGTGTTCGGACAGGGAGGAGCACTGAAGCTTTCTTT.

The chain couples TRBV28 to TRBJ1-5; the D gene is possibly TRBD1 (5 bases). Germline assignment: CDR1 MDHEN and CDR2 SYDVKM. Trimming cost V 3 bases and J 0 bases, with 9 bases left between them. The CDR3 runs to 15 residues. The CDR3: CASSLRGDSNQPQHF. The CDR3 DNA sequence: TGTGCCAGCAGTTTGCGGGGCGATAGCAATCAGCCCCAGCATTTT. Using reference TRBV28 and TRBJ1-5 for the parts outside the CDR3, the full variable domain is DVKVTQSSRYLVKRTGEKVFLECVQDMDHENMFWYRQDPGLGLRLIYFSYDVKMKEKGDIPEGYSVSREKKERFSLILESASTNQTSMYLCASSLRGDSNQPQHFGDGTRLSIL.